These T cell receptor beta chains were read from a single sample in a study of cytomegalovirus exposure and HLA in healthy donors. Produced via immunoSEQ multiplex PCR; TCRdb's table is partial and in-frame only. The profile shows approximately 190,000 clones, about 90% of them singletons. What was sequenced was PBMCs. The receptors stem from a young man in good health and CMV-seronegative. The CDR3 runs from the conserved cysteine through the conserved F or W. D genes are given only for firm matches. A clone size is listed for some rows: how often the clone was seen (once, few, many), or a class if it is expanded.

V	J	D	length	size	CDR3
TRBV7-8	TRBJ2-7	.	15	.	CASSLEYGSLYEQYF
TRBV5-4	TRBJ2-7	TRBD2	12	.	CAFSGPSYEQYF
TRBV7-2	TRBJ2-1	.	14	.	CASSQTGSYNEQFF
TRBV29-1	TRBJ2-3	TRBD1	15	.	CSVLYRGEGTDTQYF
TRBV5-1	TRBJ2-2	.	15	.	CASSLETEWSGELFF
TRBV6-1	TRBJ2-7	TRBD2	15	.	CASSADNSGSLEQYF
TRBV11-2	TRBJ2-1	.	15	.	CASSHTNGGYNEQFF
TRBV28	TRBJ1-5	.	15	.	CASSPPGARNQPQHF
TRBV27	TRBJ2-6	.	15	.	CASSLVGAGANVLTF
TRBV5-1	TRBJ2-1	TRBD1	15	few	CASSLAQGYYNEQFF
TRBV5-1	TRBJ2-5	TRBD1	17	few	CASRRGPPGGFQETQYF
TRBV5-5	TRBJ1-3	.	15	.	CASSFIGATGNTIYF
TRBV7-8	TRBJ1-5	TRBD1	18	.	CASSSSTGNRQGNQPQHF
TRBV6-1	TRBJ2-7	TRBD2	20	.	CASSGGTAGLAGGPSYEQYF
TRBV10-1	TRBJ2-7	TRBD1	16	few	CASTEIRPGGTYEQYF
TRBV11-1	TRBJ2-7	.	15	.	CASSLAPKGVNEQYF
TRBV5-1	TRBJ1-2	TRBD1	15	.	CASSAGQGGMGGYTF
TRBV2	TRBJ2-1	TRBD2	15	.	CASSGGLAAYNEQFF
TRBV4-1	TRBJ2-7	TRBD1	16	.	CASSQDRRDRGYEQYF
TRBV6-5	TRBJ2-3	.	15	once	CASSYLGQPTDTQYF
TRBV7-9	TRBJ2-5	.	13	.	CASSPETGETQYF
TRBV7-2	TRBJ1-2	TRBD1	13	.	CASSLGQGDGYTF
TRBV7-2	TRBJ2-1	TRBD1	15	.	CASRRAGTGINEQFF
TRBV7-7	TRBJ2-5	TRBD2	15	.	CASSLGPSGRETQYF
TRBV18	TRBJ2-5	.	13	.	CASSWTNQETQYF
TRBV6-4	TRBJ1-1	.	12	once	CASRQGSTEAFF